Each of the 15 T cell receptor beta chains below was sequenced from the same sample in a study of blood T cell repertoires in COVID-19. Data came from immunoSEQ multiplex PCR; TCRdb stores just in-frame clones and leaves some out. The sample yields a few hundred thousand clones, 85% to 90% seen once. The specimen sequenced was PBMCs or T cells enriched from blood (not recorded which). Every receptor here comes from a woman in her thirties who had recovered from COVID-19.

The rearrangement links TRBV24-1 to TRBJ2-3; no clear D gene. The V end was cut by 2 bases, the J end by 11 bases, with 10 bases between. The CDR3 runs to 12 residues. The germline V gene encodes CDR1 KGHDR and CDR2 SFDVKD. In DNA form, the CDR3 reads TGTGCCACCAGTGATTATCCCGAGGTGCAGTATTTT. Protein: CATSDYPEVQYF.

The rearrangement joins TRBV4-2 to TRBJ2-1; weak D call: TRBD2 (5 bases). Trimming removed 0 bases from V and 5 bases from J, with 11 bases in between. This CDR3 region has 15 residues. Germline V lookup: CDR1 LGHNA, CDR2 YNFKEQ. The CDR3 DNA follows: TGTGCCAGCAGCCAAGAAGCGGCAGCCAACAATGAGCAGTTCTTC. This translates into CASSQEAAANNEQFF.

The chain is built from TRBV5-1 and TRBJ2-2; perhaps TRBD2 as D (5 bases). The CDR3 loop spans 17 amino acids. The germline gives CDR1 SGHRS, CDR2 YFSETQ. V lost 0 bases, J lost 2 bases, and 14 bases lay in between. In DNA form, the CDR3 reads TGCGCCAGCAGCTTGGGGCTTAGCGACCTAAACACCGGGGAGCTGTTTTTT. Its protein is CASSLGLSDLNTGELFF.

This chain connects TRBV3-1 (or the pseudogene TRBV3-2) to TRBJ1-1; D is possibly TRBD1 (5 bases). The CDR3 contains 13 residues. Germline loops: CDR1 LGHDT, CDR2 YNNKEL (reference sequence). V lost 7 bases to trimming and J lost 5 bases, with 14 bases between them. The CDR3 protein is CASTDTVATEAFF. The CDR3 bases are TGTGCCAGCACGGACACTGTGGCAACTGAAGCTTTCTTT.

The chain carries TRBV5-4 and TRBJ2-1, with TRBD2 matching 10 bases. V was clipped by 5 bases and J by 0 bases; unmatched bases: 5. Germline-derived CDR1 and CDR2 are SGHNT and YYREEE (reference sequence). CDR3 length equals 16 residues. CDR3 nucleotide sequence: TGTGCCAGCAGGACTAGCGGGCCGAGCTCCTACAATGAGCAGTTCTTC. Its protein product is CASRTSGPSSYNEQFF.

The chain joins TRBV27 to TRBJ2-1, with D maybe TRBD2 (6 bases). V lost 5 bases, J lost 4 bases, and 9 bases lay in between. The CDR3 extends over 13 amino acids. The germline gives CDR1 MNHEY, CDR2 SMNVEV (reference sequence). The CDR3 is CASSISGYNEQFF. The CDR3 bases are TGTGCCAGCAGTATTAGCGGATACAATGAGCAGTTCTTC.

The J gene is TRBJ2-3, the V gene TRBV5-6, with 7 bases aligning to TRBD2. V was clipped by 0 bases and J by 5 bases; unmatched bases: 15. Per the germline V gene, CDR1 is SGHDT and CDR2 is YYEEEE. CDR3 size: 18 residues. For the CDR3, the DNA is TGTGCCAGCAGCTTGGCCCCGTCCGCCCGGCGGGAGAAAGATACGCAGTATTTT. Its translation: CASSLAPSARREKDTQYF.

The chain uses TRBV27 and TRBJ2-1, with 8 positions matching TRBD2. CDR1 is MNHEY and CDR2 is SMNVEV in the germline V gene (reference sequence). V dropped 4 bases and J dropped 4; count of bases not matched to a gene: 15. This CDR3 contains 18 residues. The CDR3 sequence is CASSSPYVGRASYNEQFF. The CDR3 DNA sequence: TGTGCCAGCAGTTCCCCCTATGTCGGGAGGGCCTCATACAATGAGCAGTTCTTC.

The V and J genes are TRBV19 and TRBJ2-3; TRBD2 aligns across 10 bases. With V trimmed by 4 bases and J by 9 bases, 16 bases remained unmatched. The CDR3 is made up of 17 amino acids. Germline V gene data show CDR1 as LNHDA and CDR2 as SQIVND (reference sequence). DNA of the CDR3: TGTGCCAGTAGTACATCTAGCGGGAGAGGACGCGAAAGCACGCAGTATTTT. It yields the protein CASSTSSGRGRESTQYF.

This clone was recorded a few times. This sequence joins TRBV12-3 or TRBV12-4 and TRBJ2-7, with 8 bases aligning to TRBD1. The trim removed 6 bases at V and 2 bases at J, leaving 3 bases unmatched. The CDR3 is made up of 13 amino acids. CDR3 amino acids: CASRYRGTYEQYF. Here the CDR3 DNA reads TGTGCCAGCAGATACAGGGGGACCTACGAGCAGTACTTC.

In this sample, this clone turned up a few times. J is TRBJ2-1 and V is TRBV3-1 (or the pseudogene TRBV3-2); 8 nucleotides line up with TRBD2. The CDR3 is 16 amino acids. V lost 3 bases, J lost 4 bases, and 8 bases stayed unmatched. Per the germline V gene, CDR1 is LGHDT and CDR2 is YNNKEL (reference sequence). CDR3 nucleotides: TGTGCCAGCAGCCAGCCGGGACTAGAAGGATACAATGAGCAGTTCTTC. It encodes CASSQPGLEGYNEQFF.

This clone was seen more than once but under ten times. The CDR3 sequence is CASSPDRGTNEKLFF. In DNA, the CDR3 is TGTGCCAGCAGCCCTGACAGGGGAACTAATGAAAAACTGTTTTTT. The rearrangement joins TRBV5-4 to TRBJ1-4, with 8 positions matching TRBD1. The ends lost 4 bases at V and 1 base at J; junction bases unmatched: 3. Germline lookup yields CDR1 SGHNT and CDR2 YYREEE (reference sequence). This CDR3 is built from 15 residues.

V and J are TRBV19 and TRBJ2-7; a weak D match, TRBD2 (5 bases). Trimming pared 3 bases from V and 4 bases from J, leaving 16 bases between. The CDR3 consists of 15 residues. CDR1 LNHDA and CDR2 SQIVND come from the germline V gene (reference sequence). In DNA, the CDR3 is TGTGCCAGTAGTATCGGGCCGGGATCCTTGTACGAGCAGTACTTC. Translating gives CASSIGPGSLYEQYF.

The V call is TRBV10-3, the J call TRBJ2-7, with a weak D call TRBD1 (5 bases). V was shortened by 4 bases and J by 2 bases, with 12 bases between the two germline ends. Looked up from germline, CDR1 is ENHRY and CDR2 is SYGVKD. CDR3 size: 14 residues. The DNA for the CDR3 is TGTGCCATCAGTGTAGGGGCAGATACCTACGAGCAGTACTTC. Protein product: CAISVGADTYEQYF.

The genes are TRBV4-2 and TRBJ2-1; no firm D call. V gave up 4 bases and J gave up 2 bases, with 18 bases separating them. The CDR3 spans 17 residues. Looked up from germline, CDR1 is LGHNA and CDR2 is YNFKEQ. The CDR3 nucleotides read TGTGCCAGCAGCCCACCCAGCCGGCGGCGCGCCTACAATGAGCAGTTCTTC. Translation: CASSPPSRRRAYNEQFF.